The T cell receptor beta chain under discussion was sequenced for a study of T-cell memory formation after mild COVID-19. Study results and caveats: Cross-reactive memory appears to have joined, as suggested by some responding clones showing up in pre-infection memory. Contracting clones from day 15 to 85 showed balanced CD4/CD8; later expanders favored CD4+. Clones from the second wave (peaking day 37) had unconfirmed SARS-CoV-2 specificity.

The germline gives CDR1 SGHRS, CDR2 YFSETQ. The CDR3 length is 17 residues. Trimming took off 0 bases at V and 2 bases at J, with 18 bases between the two ends. This clonotype was seen more than once but under ten times. Its antigen is unidentified. TCR alpha and TCR beta cDNA libraries carrying sample barcodes and UMIs came from 5'RACE with constant-segment primers. TCRdb analysed the 5' RACE reads with MiXCR anew, one entry per CDR3 protein. The table has roughly 550,000 distinct CDR3 sequences, about a fifth seen once. The chain is built from TRBV5-1 and TRBJ2-7, with D possibly being TRBD1 (5 bases). The receptor was derived from an adult woman who had mild COVID-19 (a few samples of this study predate the infection). Cell type and time point are not known. Material: PBMCs or a T cell subset sorted from them (not recorded which). This CDR3 is CASSLANSRVIPYEQYF. The CDR3 coding sequence is TGCGCCAGCAGCTTGGCCAACAGCAGGGTCATACCCTACGAGCAGTACTTC.